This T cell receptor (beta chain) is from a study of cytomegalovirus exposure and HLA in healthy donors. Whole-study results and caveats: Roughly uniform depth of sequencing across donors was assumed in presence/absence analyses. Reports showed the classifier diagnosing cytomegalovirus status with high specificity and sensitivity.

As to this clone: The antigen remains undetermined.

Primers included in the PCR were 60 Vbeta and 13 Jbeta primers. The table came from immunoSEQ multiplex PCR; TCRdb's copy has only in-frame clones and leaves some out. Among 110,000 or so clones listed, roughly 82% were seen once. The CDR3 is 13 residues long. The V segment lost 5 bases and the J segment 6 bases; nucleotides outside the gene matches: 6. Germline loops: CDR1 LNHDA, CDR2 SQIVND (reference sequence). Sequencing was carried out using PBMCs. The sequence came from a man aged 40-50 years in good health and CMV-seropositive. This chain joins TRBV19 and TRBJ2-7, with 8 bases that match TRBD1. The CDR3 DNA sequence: TGTGCCAGTAGTGGCCGGACAGGGTTCGAGCAGTACTTC. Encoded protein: CASSGRTGFEQYF.